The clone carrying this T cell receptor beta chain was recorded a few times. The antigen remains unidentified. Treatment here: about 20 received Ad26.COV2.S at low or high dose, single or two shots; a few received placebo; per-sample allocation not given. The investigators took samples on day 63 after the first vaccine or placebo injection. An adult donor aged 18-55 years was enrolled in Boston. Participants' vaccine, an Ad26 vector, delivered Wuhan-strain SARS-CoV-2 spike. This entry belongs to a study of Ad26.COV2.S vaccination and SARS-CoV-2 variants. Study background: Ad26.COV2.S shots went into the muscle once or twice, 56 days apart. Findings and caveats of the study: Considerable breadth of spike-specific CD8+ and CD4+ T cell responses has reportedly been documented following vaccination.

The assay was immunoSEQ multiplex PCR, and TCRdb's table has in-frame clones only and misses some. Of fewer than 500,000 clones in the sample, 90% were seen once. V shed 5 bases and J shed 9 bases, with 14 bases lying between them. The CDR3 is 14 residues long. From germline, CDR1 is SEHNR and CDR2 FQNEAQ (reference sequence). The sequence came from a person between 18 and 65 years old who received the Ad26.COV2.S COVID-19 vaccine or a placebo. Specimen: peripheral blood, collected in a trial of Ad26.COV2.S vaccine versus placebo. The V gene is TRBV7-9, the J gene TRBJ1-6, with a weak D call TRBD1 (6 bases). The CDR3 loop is CASSAETGISPLHF. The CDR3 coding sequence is TGTGCCAGCAGCGCCGAAACAGGGATTTCACCCCTCCACTTT.